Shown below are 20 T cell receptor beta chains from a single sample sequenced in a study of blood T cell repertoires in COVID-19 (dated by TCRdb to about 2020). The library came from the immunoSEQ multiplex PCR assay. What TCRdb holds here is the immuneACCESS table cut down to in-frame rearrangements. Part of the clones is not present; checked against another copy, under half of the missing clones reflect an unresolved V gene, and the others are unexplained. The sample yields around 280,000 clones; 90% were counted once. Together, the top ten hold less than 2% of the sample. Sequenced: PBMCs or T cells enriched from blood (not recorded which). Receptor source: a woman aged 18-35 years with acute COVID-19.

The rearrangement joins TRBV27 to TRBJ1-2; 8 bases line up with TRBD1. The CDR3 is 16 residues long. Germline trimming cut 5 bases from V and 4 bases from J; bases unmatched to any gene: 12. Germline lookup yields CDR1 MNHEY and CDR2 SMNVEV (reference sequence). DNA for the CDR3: TGTGCCAGCAGTCTGAAGTTGGACAGGGAGTTCTATGGCTACACCTTC. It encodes CASSLKLDREFYGYTF.

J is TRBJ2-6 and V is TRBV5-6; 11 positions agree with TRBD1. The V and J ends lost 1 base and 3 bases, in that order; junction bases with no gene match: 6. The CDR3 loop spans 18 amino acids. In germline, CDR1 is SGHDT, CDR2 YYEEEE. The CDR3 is CASSLMGTGGLGANVLTF. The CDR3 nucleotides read TGTGCCAGCAGCTTGATGGGGACAGGGGGGCTTGGGGCCAACGTCCTGACTTTC.

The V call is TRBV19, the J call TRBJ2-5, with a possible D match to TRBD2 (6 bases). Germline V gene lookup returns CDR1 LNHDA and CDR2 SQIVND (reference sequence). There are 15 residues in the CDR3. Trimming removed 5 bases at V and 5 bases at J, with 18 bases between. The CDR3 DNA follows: TGTGCCAGTAGTGAGGCGGGGATCATAAGGGAGACCCAGTACTTC. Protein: CASSEAGIIRETQYF.

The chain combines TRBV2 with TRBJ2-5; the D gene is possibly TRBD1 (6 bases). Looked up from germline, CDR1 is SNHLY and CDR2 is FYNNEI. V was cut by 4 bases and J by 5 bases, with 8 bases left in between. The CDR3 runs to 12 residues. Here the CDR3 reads CASSVGAETQYF. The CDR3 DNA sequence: TGTGCCAGCAGTGTGGGGGCGGAGACCCAGTACTTC.

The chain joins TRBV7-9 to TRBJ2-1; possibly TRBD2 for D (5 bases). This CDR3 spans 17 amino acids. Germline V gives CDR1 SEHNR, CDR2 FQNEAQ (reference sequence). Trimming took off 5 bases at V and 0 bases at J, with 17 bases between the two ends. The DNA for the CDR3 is TGTGCCAGCAGCCCCCTAGCTGGAGTTGGCTCCTACAATGAGCAGTTCTTC. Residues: CASSPLAGVGSYNEQFF.

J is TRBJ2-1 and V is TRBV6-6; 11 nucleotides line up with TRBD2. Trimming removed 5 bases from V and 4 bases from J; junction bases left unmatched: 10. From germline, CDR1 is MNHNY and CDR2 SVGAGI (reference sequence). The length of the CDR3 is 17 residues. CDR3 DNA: TGTGCCAGCAGTCCACTAGCGGGAGCGTATCAGTACAATGAGCAGTTCTTC. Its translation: CASSPLAGAYQYNEQFF.

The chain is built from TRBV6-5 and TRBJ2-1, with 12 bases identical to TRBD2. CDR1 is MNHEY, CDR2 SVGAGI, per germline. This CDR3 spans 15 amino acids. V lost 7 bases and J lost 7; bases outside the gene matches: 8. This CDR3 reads CASKPRLAGVNEQFF. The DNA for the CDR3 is TGTGCCAGCAAGCCCCGACTAGCGGGAGTTAATGAGCAGTTCTTC.

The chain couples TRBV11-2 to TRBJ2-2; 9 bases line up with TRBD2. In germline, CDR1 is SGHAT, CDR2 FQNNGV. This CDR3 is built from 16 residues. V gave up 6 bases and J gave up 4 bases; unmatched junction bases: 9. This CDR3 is CASSRAGGSLTGELFF. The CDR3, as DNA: TGTGCCAGCAGTCGGGCGGGGGGGTCCCTCACCGGGGAGCTGTTTTTT.

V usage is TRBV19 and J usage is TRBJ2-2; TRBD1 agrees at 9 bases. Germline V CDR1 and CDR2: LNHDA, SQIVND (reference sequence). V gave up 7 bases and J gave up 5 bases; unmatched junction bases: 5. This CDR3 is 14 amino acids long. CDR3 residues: CASINRGRTGELFF. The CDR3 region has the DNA TGTGCCAGTATAAACAGGGGGCGAACCGGGGAGCTGTTTTTT.

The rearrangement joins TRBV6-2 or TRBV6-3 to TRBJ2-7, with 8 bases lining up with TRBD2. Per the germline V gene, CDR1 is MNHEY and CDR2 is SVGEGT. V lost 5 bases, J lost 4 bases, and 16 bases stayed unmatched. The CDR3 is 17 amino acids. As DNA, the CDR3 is TGTGCCAGCAGTCCCGGGACTAGTTCTCTTTCAGAATACGAGCAGTACTTC. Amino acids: CASSPGTSSLSEYEQYF.

The DNA for the CDR3 is TGCAGCGTTTTGGGACAGGCAACCTACGAGCAGTACTTC. Translating gives CSVLGQATYEQYF. The V call is TRBV29-1, the J call TRBJ2-7; 8 bases fit TRBD1. This CDR3 comprises 13 residues. Germline CDR1 and CDR2: SQVTM and ANQGSEA. Germline trimming cut 5 bases from V and 2 bases from J; bases unmatched to any gene: 5.

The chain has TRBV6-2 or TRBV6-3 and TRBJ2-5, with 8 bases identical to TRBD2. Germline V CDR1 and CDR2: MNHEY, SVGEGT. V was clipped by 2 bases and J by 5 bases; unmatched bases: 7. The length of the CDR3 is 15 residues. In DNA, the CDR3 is TGTGCCAGCAGTTACACGGGACTAGAATGGGAGACCCAGTACTTC. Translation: CASSYTGLEWETQYF.

This chain's CDR3 is CASSFYSLYGYTF. CDR3 bases: TGTGCCAGCAGTTTCTACAGCCTATATGGCTACACCTTC. The chain has TRBV28 and TRBJ1-2, with D unresolved. Trimming cost V 3 bases and J 5 bases, with 10 bases left between them. There are 13 residues in the CDR3. Looked up from germline, CDR1 is MDHEN and CDR2 is SYDVKM.

CDR3 sequence: CASSLIGAGQETQYF. The CDR3 bases are TGTGCCAGCAGCTTAATAGGAGCGGGGCAAGAGACCCAGTACTTC. V and J are TRBV7-3 and TRBJ2-5; 7 nucleotides line up with TRBD2. Trimming cost V 1 base and J 2 bases; bases outside gene matches: 4. This CDR3 has 15 amino acids. The germline CDR1 and CDR2 sequences are SGHTA and FQGTGA.

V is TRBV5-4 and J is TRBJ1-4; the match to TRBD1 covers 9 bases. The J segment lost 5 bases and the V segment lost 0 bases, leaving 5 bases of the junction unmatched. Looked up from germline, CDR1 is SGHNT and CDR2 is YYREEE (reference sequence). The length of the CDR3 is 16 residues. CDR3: CASSLDNRGQNEKLFF. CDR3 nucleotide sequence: TGTGCCAGCAGCTTGGATAACAGGGGGCAGAATGAAAAACTGTTTTTT.

The CDR3 bases are TGCAGCGTTGAGGCCGGGACAGAGTACGAGCAGTACTTC. As protein: CSVEAGTEYEQYF. The chain uses TRBV29-1 and TRBJ2-7; 7 bases align to TRBD1. Germline V gene data show CDR1 as SQVTM and CDR2 as ANQGSEA. Trimming removed 3 bases from V and 4 bases from J; junction bases left unmatched: 6. The CDR3 is made up of 13 amino acids.

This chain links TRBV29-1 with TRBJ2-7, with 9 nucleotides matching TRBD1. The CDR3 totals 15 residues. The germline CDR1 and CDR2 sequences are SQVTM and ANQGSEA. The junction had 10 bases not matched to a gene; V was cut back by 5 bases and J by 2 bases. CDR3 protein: CSVPTGTGSTYEQYF. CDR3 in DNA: TGCAGCGTTCCGACCGGGACAGGGTCGACCTACGAGCAGTACTTC.

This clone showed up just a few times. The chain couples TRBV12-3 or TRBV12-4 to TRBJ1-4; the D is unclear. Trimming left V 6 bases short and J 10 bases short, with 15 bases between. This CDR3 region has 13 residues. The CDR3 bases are TGTGCCAGCAGACGGGGAACAATGGGAAAACTGTTTTTT. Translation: CASRRGTMGKLFF.

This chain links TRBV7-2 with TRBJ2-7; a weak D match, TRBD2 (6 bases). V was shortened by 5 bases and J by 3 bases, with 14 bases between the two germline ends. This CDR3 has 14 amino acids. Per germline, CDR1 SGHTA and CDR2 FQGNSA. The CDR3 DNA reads TGTGCCAGCAGCACCTATTGGGGGGACTACGAGCAGTACTTC. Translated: CASSTYWGDYEQYF.

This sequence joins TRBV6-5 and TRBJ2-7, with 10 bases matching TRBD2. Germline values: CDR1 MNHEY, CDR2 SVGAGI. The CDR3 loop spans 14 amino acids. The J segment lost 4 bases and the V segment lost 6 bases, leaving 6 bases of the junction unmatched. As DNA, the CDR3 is TGTGCCAGCAGCCGTAAGCGGGAGGGATACGAGCAGTACTTC. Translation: CASSRKREGYEQYF.